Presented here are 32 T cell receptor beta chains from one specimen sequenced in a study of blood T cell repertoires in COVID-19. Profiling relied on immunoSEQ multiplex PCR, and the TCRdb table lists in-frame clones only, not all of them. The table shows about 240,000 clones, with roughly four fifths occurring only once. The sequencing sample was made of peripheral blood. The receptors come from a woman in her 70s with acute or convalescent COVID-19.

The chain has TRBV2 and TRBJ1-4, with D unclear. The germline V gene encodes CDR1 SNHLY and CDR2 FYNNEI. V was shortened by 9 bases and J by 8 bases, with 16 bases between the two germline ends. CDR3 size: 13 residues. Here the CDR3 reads CASSNHAGEKLFF. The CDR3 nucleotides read TGTGCCAGTAGTAACCACGCGGGGGAAAAACTGTTTTTT.

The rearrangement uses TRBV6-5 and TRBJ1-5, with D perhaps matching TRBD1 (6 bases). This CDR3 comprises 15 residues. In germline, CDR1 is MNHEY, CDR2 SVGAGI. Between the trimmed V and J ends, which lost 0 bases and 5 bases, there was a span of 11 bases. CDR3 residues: CASSYSGGLHQPQHF. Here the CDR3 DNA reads TGTGCCAGCAGTTACTCCGGGGGGCTTCATCAGCCCCAGCATTTT.

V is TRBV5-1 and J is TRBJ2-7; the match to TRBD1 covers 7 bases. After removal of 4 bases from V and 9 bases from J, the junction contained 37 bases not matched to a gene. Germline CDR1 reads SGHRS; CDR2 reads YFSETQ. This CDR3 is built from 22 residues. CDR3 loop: CASSPYKPRTGDVLSYSDGQYF. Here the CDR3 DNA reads TGCGCCAGCAGCCCCTATAAACCTCGGACAGGCGATGTCCTTTCCTACTCCGACGGGCAGTACTTC.

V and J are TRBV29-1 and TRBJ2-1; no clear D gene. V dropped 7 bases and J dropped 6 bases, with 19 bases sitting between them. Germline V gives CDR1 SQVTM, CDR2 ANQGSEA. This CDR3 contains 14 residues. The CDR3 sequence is CSADGGSPGNEQFF. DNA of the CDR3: TGCAGCGCTGACGGCGGCTCCCCTGGCAATGAGCAGTTCTTC.

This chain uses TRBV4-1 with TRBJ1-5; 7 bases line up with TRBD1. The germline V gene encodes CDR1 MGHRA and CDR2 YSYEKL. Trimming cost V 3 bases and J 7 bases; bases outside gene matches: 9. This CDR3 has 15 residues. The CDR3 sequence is CASSQLIQGTQPQHF. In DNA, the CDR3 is TGCGCCAGCAGCCAGCTGATACAGGGGACCCAGCCCCAGCATTTT.

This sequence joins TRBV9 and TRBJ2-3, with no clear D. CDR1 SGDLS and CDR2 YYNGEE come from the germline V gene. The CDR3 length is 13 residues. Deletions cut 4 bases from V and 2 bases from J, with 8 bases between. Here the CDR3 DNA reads TGTGCCAGCAGCCCTGGGCACACAGATACGCAGTATTTT. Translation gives CASSPGHTDTQYF.

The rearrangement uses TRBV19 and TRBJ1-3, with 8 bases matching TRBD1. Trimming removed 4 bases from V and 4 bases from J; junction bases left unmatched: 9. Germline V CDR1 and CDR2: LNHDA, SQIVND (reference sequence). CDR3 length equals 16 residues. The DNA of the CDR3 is TGTGCCAGTAGTACTCCCCCCGACAGGGGAGGAAACACCATATATTTT. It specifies CASSTPPDRGGNTIYF.

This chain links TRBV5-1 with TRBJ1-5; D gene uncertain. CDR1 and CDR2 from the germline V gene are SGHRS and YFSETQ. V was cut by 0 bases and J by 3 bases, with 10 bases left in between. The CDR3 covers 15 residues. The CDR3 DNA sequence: TGCGCCAGCAGCTTGGCCGCAGGACTCAATCAGCCCCAGCATTTT. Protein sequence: CASSLAAGLNQPQHF.

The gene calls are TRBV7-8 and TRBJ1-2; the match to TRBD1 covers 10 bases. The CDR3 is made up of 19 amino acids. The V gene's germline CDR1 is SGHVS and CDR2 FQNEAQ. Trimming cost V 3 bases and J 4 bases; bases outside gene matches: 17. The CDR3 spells CASSLNPGQGSSNFYGYTF. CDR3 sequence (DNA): TGTGCCAGCAGCTTGAATCCGGGACAGGGGTCTTCGAACTTCTATGGCTACACCTTC.

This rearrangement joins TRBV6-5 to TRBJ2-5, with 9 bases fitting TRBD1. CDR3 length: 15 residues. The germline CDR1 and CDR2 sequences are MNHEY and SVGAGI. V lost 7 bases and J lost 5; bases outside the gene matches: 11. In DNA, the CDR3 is TGTGCCAGCAATGCACCGGGACAGGGTGTTGAGACCCAGTACTTC. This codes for CASNAPGQGVETQYF.

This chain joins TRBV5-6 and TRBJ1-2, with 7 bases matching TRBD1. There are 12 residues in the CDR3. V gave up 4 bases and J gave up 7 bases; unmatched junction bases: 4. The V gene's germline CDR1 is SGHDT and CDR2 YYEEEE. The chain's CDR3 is CASSANRGGYTF. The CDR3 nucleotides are TGTGCCAGCAGCGCTAACAGGGGTGGCTACACCTTC. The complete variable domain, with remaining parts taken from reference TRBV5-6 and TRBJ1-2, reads DAGVTQSPTHLIKTRGQQVTLRCSPKSGHDTVSWYQQALGQGPQFIFQYYEEEERQRGNFPDRFSGHQFPNYSSELNVNALLLGDSALYLCASSANRGGYTFGSGTRLTVV.

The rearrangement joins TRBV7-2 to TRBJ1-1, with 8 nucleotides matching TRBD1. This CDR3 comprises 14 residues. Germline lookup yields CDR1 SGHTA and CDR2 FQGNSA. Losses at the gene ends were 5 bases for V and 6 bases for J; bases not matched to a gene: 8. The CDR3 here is CASSKDRERAEAFF. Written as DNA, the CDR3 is TGTGCCAGCAGCAAGGACAGGGAACGAGCTGAAGCTTTCTTT.

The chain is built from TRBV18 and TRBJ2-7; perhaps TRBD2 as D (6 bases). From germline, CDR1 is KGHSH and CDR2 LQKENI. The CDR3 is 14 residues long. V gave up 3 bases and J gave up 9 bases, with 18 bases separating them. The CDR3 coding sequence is TGTGCCAGCTCACCCCAGGGCGGGGAATTAGTGCAGTACTTC. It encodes CASSPQGGELVQYF.

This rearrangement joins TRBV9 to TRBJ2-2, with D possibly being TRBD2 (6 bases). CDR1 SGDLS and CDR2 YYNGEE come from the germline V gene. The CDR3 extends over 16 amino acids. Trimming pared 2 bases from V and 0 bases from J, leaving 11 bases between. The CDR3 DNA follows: TGTGCCAGCAGCGTCGGGGGTAGAGCGAACACCGGGGAGCTGTTTTTT. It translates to CASSVGGRANTGELFF.

The CDR3 DNA reads TGTGCCAGCGGTTCCTCGGGGGGCCCCTACGAGCAGTACTTC. Translating it yields CASGSSGGPYEQYF. J is TRBJ2-7 and V is TRBV28, with D possibly matching TRBD2 (7 bases). Trimming cost V 8 bases and J 2 bases, with 16 bases left between them. This CDR3 spans 14 amino acids. Germline V gene data show CDR1 as MDHEN and CDR2 as SYDVKM.

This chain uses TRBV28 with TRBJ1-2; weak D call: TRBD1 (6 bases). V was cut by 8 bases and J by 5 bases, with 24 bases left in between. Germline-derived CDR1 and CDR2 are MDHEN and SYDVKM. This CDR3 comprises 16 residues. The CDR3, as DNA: TGTGCCAGCTGTCCTTGGGGAGAGGGACACCGTTATGGCTACACCTTC. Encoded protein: CASCPWGEGHRYGYTF.

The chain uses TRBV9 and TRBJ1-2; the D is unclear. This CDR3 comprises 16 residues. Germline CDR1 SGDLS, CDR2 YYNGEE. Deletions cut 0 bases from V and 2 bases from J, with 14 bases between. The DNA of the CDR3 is TGTGCCAGCAGCGTAGGGATAGGAGATATAAACTATGGCTACACCTTC. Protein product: CASSVGIGDINYGYTF.

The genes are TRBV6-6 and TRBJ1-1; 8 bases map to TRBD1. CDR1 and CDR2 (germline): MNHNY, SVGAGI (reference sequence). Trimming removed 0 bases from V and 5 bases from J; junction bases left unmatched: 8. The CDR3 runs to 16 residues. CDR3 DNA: TGTGCCAGCAGTTACTCCACAGGGGGGATGGGGACTGAAGCTTTCTTT. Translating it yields CASSYSTGGMGTEAFF.

The CDR3 coding sequence is TGTGCCAGCAGCTCCTCGGGGACAGGGGGCATGAACACTGAAGCTTTCTTT. It specifies CASSSSGTGGMNTEAFF. V usage is TRBV5-6 and J usage is TRBJ1-1, with 12 bases that match TRBD1. Germline loops: CDR1 SGHDT, CDR2 YYEEEE. This CDR3 comprises 17 residues. The V gene end was trimmed by 3 bases and the J gene end by 0 bases; junction bases not matched to a gene: 6.

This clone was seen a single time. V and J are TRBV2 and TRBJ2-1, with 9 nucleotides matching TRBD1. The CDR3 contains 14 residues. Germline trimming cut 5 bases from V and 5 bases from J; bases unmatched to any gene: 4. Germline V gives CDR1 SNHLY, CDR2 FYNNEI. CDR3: CASSLTGGNNEQFF. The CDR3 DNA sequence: TGTGCCAGCAGTCTGACAGGGGGAAACAATGAGCAGTTCTTC.

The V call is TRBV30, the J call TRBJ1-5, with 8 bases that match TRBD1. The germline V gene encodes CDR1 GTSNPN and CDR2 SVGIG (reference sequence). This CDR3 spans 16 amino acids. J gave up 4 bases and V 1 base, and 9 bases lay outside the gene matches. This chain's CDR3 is CAWSGRTGFRNQPQHF. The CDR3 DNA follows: TGTGCCTGGAGTGGAAGGACAGGGTTCCGGAATCAGCCCCAGCATTTT.

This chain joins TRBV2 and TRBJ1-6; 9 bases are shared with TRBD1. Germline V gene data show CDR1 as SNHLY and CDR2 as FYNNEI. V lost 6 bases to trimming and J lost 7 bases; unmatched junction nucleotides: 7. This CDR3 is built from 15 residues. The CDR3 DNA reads TGTGCCAGCAGCCTTGGGACAGGGTCGAATTCACCCCTCCACTTT. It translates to CASSLGTGSNSPLHF.

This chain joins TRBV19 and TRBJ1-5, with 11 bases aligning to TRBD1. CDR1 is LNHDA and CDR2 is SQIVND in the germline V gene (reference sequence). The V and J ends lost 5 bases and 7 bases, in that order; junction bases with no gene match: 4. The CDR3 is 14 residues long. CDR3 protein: CASSLGQGGQPQHF. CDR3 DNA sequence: TGTGCCAGTAGTTTGGGACAGGGGGGGCAGCCCCAGCATTTT.

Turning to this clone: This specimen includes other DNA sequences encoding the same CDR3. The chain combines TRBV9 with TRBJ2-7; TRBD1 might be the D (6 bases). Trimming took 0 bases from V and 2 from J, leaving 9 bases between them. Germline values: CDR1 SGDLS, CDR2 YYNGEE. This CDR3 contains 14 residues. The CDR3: CASSVGGGAYEQYF. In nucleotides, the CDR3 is TGTGCCAGCAGCGTAGGTGGGGGCGCCTACGAGCAGTACTTC.

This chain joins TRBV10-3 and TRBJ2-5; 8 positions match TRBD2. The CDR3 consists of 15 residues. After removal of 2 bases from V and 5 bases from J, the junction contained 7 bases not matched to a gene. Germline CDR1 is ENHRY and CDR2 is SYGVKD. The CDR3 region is CAISEVGGGMETQYF. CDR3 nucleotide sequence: TGTGCCATCAGTGAGGTGGGCGGGGGGATGGAGACCCAGTACTTC.

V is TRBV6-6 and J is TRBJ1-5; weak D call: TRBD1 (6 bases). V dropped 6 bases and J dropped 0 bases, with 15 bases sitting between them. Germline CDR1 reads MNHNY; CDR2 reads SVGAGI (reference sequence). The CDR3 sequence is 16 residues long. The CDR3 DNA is TGTGCCAGCAGGGCCGCCGGACAGTTTAGCAATCAGCCCCAGCATTTT. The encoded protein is CASRAAGQFSNQPQHF.

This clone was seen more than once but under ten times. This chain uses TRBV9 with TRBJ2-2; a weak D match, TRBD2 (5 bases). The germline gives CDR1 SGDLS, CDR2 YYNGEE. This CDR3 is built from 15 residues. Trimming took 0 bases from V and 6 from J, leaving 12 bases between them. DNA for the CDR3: TGTGCCAGCAGCGTAGCGGACTCCCGTCCCGGGGAGCTGTTTTTT. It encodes CASSVADSRPGELFF.

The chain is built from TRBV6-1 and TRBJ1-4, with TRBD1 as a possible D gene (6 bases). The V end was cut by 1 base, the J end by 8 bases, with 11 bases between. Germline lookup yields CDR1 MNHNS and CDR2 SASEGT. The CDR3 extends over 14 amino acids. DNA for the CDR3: TGTGCCAGCAGTGAAGACAGGGTAAAAGAAAAACTGTTTTTT. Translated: CASSEDRVKEKLFF.

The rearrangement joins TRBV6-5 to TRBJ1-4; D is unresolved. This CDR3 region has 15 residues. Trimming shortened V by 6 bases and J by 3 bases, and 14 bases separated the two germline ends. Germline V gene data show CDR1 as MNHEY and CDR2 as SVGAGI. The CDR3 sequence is CASSWEEGSNEKLFF. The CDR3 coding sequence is TGTGCCAGCAGCTGGGAGGAGGGCTCTAATGAAAAACTGTTTTTT.

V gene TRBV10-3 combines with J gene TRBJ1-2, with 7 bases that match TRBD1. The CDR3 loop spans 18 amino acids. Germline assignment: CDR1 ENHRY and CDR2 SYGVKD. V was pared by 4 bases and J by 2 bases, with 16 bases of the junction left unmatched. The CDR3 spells CAISVSGQSAGQNYGYTF. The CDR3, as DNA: TGTGCCATCAGTGTTTCGGGTCAAAGCGCGGGACAGAACTATGGCTACACCTTC.

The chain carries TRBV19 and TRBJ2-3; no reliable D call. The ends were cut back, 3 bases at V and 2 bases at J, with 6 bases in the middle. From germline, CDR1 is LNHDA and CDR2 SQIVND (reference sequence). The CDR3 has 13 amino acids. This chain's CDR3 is CASSIGHTDTQYF. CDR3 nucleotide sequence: TGTGCCAGTAGTATTGGGCACACAGATACGCAGTATTTT.

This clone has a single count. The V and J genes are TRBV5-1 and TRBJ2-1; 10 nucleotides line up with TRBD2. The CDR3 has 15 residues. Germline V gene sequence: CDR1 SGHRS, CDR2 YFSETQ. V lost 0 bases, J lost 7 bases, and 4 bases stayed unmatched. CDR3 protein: CASSLALAGHNEQFF. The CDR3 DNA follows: TGCGCCAGCAGCTTGGCACTAGCGGGGCATAATGAGCAGTTCTTC.